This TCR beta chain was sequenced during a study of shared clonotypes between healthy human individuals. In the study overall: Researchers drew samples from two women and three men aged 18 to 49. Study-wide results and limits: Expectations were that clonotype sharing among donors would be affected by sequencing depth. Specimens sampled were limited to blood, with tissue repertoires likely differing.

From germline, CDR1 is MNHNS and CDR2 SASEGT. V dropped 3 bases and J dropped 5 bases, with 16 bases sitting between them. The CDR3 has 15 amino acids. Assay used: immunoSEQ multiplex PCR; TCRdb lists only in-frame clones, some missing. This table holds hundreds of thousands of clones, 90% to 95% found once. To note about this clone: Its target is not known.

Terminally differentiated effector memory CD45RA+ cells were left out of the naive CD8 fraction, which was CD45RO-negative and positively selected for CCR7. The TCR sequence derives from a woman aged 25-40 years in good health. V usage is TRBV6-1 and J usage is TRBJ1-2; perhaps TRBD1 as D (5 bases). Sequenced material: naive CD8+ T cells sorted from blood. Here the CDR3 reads CASSEGPTGVYGYTF. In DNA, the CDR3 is TGTGCCAGCAGTGAGGGCCCAACAGGAGTTTATGGCTACACCTTC.